The present T cell receptor beta chain was sequenced within a study of CD8 T cells in ankylosing spondylitis (TCRdb year 2017). Study-level background: T cell receptor beta repertoires were profiled in healthy donors and ankylosing spondylitis patients so that disease-linked TCR variants could be found. The full study cohort comprised 25 ankylosing spondylitis patients and 85 to 120 healthy donors. Samples of peripheral blood were taken, and for ankylosing spondylitis patients, synovial fluid was collected as well.

Results and caveats for the whole study, not just this receptor: The disease-linked clones were reported to be significantly enriched in matched synovial fluid samples from ankylosing spondylitis patients. Some motif variants had previously been reported in the synovial fluid and blood of reactive arthritis patients, which suggests shared mechanisms of disease initiation. The disease-linked clones showed a CD8+ phenotype and occurred at relatively low frequencies in peripheral blood. A TCR beta motif made up of several highly homologous amino acid variants appeared to be characteristic of blood from ankylosing spondylitis patients.

Sequencing was performed on an Illumina HiSeq 2500. TCR beta libraries were prepared by quantitative 5'-RACE with molecular barcodes. As for the original processing: To identify disease-linked TCR variants, a new computational method was used, one built on a probabilistic model of VDJ rearrangement. TCRdb trimmed the raw reads at Q25, called clones with MiXCR and kept productive beta chains. Every CDR3 protein is listed once, alongside the most common genes and DNA of its rows. These V and J calls are TCRdb output, not the study's own analysis. Within this sample are 150,000 to 200,000 distinct CDR3 sequences, with roughly a third of them counted one time only. Together, the top ten hold about 5.5% of the sample. This clonotype came up a few times. The specificity of this receptor is unknown. Base-call qualities are not available, and no considerably larger clone is one nucleotide away. Synovial fluid samples were paired with blood samples taken from the same ankylosing spondylitis patients.

Sequenced sample: synovial fluid, either unsorted or a sorted T cell fraction (not recorded which). The sequence was collected from a male donor with ankylosing spondylitis.

The CDR3 protein: CASSQDSRQTIEAFF. The nucleotides read TGTGCCAGCAGCCAAGATTCGCGGCAGACAATCGAAGCTTTCTTT. The sequence is built from TRBV4-2 and TRBJ1-1; no D gene call is confident. CDR1 is given as LGHNA and CDR2 as YNFKEQ, both from the germline V gene. The CDR3 numbers 15 residues from cysteine through phenylalanine. Only CDR3 DNA is held: 45 bases, read in frame from base 1. V is cut by 0 bases and J by 8 bases, and the space between the germline ends is 16 bases.